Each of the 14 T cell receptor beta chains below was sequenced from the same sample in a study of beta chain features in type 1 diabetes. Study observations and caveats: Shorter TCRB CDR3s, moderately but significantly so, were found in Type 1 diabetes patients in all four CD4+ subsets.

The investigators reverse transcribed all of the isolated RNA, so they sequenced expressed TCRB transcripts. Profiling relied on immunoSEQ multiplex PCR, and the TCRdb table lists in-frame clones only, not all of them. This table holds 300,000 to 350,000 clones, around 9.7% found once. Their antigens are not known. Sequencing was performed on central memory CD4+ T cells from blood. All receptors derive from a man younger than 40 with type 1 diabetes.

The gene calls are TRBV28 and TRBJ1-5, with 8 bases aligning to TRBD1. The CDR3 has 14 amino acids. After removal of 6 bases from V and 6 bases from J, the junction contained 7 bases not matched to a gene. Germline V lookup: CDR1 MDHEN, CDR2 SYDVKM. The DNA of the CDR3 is TGTGCCAGCAGACCGGACAGGGCGGGTCAGCCCCAGCATTTT. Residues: CASRPDRAGQPQHF.

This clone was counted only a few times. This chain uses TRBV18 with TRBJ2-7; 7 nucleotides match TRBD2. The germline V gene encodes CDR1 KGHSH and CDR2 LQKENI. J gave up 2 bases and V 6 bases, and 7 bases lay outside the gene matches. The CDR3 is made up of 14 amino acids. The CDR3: CASSPGGTAYEQYF. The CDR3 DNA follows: TGTGCCAGCTCTCCCGGGGGGACCGCCTACGAGCAGTACTTC. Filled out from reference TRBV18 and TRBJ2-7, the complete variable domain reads NAGVMQNPRHLVRRRGQEARLRCSPMKGHSHVYWYRQLPEEGLKFMVYLQKENIIDESGMPKERFSAEFPKEGPSILRIQQVVRGDSAAYFCASSPGGTAYEQYFGPGTRLTVT.

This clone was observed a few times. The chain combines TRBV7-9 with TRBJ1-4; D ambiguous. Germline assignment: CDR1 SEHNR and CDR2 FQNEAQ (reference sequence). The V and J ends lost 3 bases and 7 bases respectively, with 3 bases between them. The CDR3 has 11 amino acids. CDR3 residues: CASSLREKLFF. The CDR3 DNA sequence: TGTGCCAGCAGCTTGCGTGAAAAACTGTTTTTT.

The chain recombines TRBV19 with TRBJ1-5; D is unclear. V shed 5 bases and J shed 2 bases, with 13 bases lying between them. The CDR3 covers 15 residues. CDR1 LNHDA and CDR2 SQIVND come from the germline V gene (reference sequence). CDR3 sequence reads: CASSGPGFGNQPQHF. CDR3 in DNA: TGTGCCAGTAGTGGGCCAGGATTCGGCAATCAGCCCCAGCATTTT.

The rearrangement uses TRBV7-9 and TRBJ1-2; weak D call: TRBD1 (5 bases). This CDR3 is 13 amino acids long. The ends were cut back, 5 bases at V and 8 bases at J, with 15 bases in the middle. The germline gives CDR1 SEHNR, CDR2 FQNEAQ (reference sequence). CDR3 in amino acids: CASSPDSARGYTF. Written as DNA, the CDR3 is TGTGCCAGCAGCCCCGACAGTGCTCGGGGCTACACCTTC.

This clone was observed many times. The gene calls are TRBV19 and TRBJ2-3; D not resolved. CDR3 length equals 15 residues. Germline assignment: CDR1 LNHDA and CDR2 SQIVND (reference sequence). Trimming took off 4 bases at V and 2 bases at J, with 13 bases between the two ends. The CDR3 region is CASSKSHPNTDTQYF. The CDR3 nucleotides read TGTGCCAGTAGTAAAAGCCACCCAAACACAGATACGCAGTATTTT.

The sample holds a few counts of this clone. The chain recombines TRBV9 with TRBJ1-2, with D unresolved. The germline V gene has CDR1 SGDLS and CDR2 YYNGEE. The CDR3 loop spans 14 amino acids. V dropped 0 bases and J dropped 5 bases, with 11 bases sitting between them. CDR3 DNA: TGTGCCAGCAGCGTAGATAACAGCTTTTATGGCTACACCTTC. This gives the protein CASSVDNSFYGYTF.

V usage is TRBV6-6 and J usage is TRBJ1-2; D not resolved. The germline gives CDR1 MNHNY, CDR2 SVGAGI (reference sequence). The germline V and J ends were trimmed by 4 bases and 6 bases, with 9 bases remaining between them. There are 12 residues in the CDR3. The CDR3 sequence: CASSSDFHGYTF. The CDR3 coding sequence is TGTGCCAGCAGTTCGGACTTCCATGGCTACACCTTC.

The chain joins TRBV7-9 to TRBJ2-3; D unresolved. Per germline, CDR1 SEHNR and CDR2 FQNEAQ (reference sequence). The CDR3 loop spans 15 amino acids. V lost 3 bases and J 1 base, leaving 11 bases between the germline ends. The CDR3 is CASSLRGERTDTQYF. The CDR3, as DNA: TGTGCCAGCAGCTTGCGTGGGGAACGCACAGATACGCAGTATTTT.

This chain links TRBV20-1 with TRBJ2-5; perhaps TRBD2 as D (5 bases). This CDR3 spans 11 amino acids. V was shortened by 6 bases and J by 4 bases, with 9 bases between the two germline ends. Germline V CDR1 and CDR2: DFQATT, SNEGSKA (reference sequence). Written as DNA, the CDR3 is TGCAGTGCCCCCGGGATAGAGACCCAGTACTTC. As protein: CSAPGIETQYF.

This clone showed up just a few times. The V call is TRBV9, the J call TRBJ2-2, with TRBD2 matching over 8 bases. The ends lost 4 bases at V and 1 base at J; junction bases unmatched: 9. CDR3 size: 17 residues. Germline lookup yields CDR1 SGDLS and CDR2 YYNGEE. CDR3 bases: TGTGCCAGCAGCCCGCCGGGGCTAGCGGGGAACACCGGGGAGCTGTTTTTT. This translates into CASSPPGLAGNTGELFF.

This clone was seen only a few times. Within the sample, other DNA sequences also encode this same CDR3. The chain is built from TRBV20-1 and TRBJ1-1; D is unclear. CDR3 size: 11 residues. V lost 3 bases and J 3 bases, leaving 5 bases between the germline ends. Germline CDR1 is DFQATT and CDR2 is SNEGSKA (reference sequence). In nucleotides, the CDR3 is TGCAGTGCTAGTAGAGACACTGAAGCTTTCTTT. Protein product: CSASRDTEAFF.

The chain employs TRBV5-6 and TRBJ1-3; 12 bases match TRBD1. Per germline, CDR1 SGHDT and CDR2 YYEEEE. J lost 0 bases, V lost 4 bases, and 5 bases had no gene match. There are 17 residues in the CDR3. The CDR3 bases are TGTGCCAGCAGCCCCGGGACAGGGGGCAACTCTGGAAACACCATATATTTT. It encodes CASSPGTGGNSGNTIYF.

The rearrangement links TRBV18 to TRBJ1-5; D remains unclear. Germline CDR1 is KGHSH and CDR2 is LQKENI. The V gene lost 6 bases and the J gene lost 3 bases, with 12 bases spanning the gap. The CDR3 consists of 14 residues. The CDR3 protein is CASSTRQINQPQHF. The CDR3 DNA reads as TGTGCCAGCTCCACCCGGCAGATCAATCAGCCCCAGCATTTT.